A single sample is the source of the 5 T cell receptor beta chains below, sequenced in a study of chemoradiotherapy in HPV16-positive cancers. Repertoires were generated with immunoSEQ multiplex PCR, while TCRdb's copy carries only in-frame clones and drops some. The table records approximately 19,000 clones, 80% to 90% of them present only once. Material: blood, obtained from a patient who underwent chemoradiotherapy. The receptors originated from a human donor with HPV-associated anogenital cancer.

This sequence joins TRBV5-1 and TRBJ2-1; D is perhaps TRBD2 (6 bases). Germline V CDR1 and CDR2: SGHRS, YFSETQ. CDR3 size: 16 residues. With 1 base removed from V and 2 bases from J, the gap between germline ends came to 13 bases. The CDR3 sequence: CASSLPGGGAYNEQFF. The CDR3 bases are TGCGCCAGCAGCTTGCCTGGGGGAGGAGCCTACAATGAGCAGTTCTTC.

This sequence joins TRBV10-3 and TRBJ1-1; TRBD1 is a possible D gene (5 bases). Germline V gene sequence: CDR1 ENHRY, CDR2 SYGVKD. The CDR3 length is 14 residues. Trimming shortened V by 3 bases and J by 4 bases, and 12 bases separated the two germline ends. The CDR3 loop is CAISDPRRGTEAFF. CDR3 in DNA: TGTGCCATCAGTGACCCCCGTAGGGGCACTGAAGCTTTCTTT.

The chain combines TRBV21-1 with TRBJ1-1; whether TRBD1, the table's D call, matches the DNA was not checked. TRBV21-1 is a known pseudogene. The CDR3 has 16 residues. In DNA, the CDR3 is TGTGCCAGCAGCAAGCACAGGGCAGTTATGAACACTGAAGCTTTCTTT. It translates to CASSKHRAVMNTEAFF.

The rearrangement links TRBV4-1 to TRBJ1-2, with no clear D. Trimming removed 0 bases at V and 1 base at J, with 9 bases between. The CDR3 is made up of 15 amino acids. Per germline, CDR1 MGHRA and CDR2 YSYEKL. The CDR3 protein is CASSQEVVNNYGYTF. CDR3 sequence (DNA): TGCGCCAGCAGCCAAGAAGTCGTGAATAACTATGGCTACACCTTC.

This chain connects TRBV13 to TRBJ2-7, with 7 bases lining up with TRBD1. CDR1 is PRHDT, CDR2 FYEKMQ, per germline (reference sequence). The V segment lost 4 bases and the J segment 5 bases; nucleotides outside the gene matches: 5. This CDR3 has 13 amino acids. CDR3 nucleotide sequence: TGTGCCAGCAGCTCGGGACAGACGCACGAGCAGTACTTC. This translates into CASSSGQTHEQYF.